Described below is a single T cell receptor (beta chain) sequence and its context. The antigen remains unidentified. These data belong to a study of siplizumab effects on memory and regulatory T cells. Germline V gives CDR1 SQVTM, CDR2 ANQGSEA. V was trimmed by 5 bases and J by 3 bases, leaving 13 bases between them. The CDR3 totals 13 residues. Study-wide findings and caveats: With siplizumab, Treg-derived clones averaged about 71% of mappable alloreactive CD4+ clones, versus 26.9% in controls. There appeared to be greater diversity in naive T cells than in memory cells, and naive T cells seemed major contributors to the alloresponse.

Assay used: immunoSEQ multiplex PCR; TCRdb lists only in-frame clones, some missing. The table lists tens of thousands of clones, 95% of them singletons. The source is a human donor in good health. Sequenced input: CD8+ T cells sorted from blood. The genes are TRBV29-1 and TRBJ1-1, with a possible D match to TRBD1 (5 bases). DNA of the CDR3: TGCAGCGTTAACGTTGGGGCGTACACTGAAGCTTTCTTT. It translates to CSVNVGAYTEAFF.